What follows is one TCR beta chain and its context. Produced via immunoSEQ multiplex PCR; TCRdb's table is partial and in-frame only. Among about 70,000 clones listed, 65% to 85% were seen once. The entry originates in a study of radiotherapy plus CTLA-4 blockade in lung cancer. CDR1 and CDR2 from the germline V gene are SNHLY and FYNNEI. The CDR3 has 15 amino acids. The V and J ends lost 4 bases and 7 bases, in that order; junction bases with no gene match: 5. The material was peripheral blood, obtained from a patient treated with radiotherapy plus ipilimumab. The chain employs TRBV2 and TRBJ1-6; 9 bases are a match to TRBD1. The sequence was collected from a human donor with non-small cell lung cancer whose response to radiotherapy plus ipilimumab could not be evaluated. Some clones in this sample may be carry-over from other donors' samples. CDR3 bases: TGTGCCAGCAGTGGGGACAGGGCGGGCAATTCACCCCTCCACTTT. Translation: CASSGDRAGNSPLHF.